One and the same sample provided the 14 T cell receptor beta chains below, sequenced in a study of blood T cell repertoires in COVID-19. Produced via immunoSEQ multiplex PCR; TCRdb's table is partial and in-frame only. The repertoire holds tens of thousands of clones, with around 87% as singletons. Sequences were obtained from peripheral blood. The receptors were sampled from a human donor with acute or convalescent COVID-19. The donor label of this sample is uncertain.

The rearrangement joins TRBV27 to TRBJ1-2, with TRBD1 matching over 7 bases. In germline, CDR1 is MNHEY, CDR2 SMNVEV (reference sequence). The CDR3 totals 13 residues. V was clipped by 6 bases and J by 2 bases; unmatched bases: 3. This CDR3 is CASSPTGNYGYTF. The CDR3 DNA reads as TGTGCCAGCAGCCCGACAGGGAACTATGGCTACACCTTC.

This chain joins TRBV5-4 and TRBJ2-5; TRBD1 might be the D (5 bases). Trimming removed 0 bases from V and 0 bases from J, with 6 bases in between. Germline CDR1 is SGHNT and CDR2 is YYREEE (reference sequence). The CDR3 covers 14 residues. The CDR3 DNA follows: TGTGCCAGCAGCTTGGGGGGCAACCAAGAGACCCAGTACTTC. Encoded protein: CASSLGGNQETQYF.

V gene TRBV6-5 combines with J gene TRBJ1-2; a possible D gene is TRBD1 (5 bases). CDR3 length equals 15 residues. CDR1 and CDR2 from the germline V gene are MNHEY and SVGAGI. Trimming took off 7 bases at V and 2 bases at J, with 17 bases between the two ends. CDR3 nucleotide sequence: TGTGCCAGCAACAACCCGGGGGACGGGAACTATGGCTACACCTTC. It is translated as CASNNPGDGNYGYTF.

The gene calls are TRBV6-5 and TRBJ1-5, with TRBD1 matching 10 bases. The CDR3 is 15 amino acids. CDR1 MNHEY and CDR2 SVGAGI come from the germline V gene. The V segment lost 4 bases and the J segment 3 bases; nucleotides outside the gene matches: 3. Here the CDR3 reads CASSSGQGDNQPQHF. CDR3 DNA: TGTGCCAGCAGTTCCGGACAGGGGGACAATCAGCCCCAGCATTTT.

This clone was observed a handful of times. This chain links TRBV5-1 with TRBJ1-5; tentatively, D is TRBD1 (6 bases). CDR3 length: 15 amino acids. The V end was cut by 3 bases, the J end by 0 bases, with 10 bases between. The germline V gene has CDR1 SGHRS and CDR2 YFSETQ. CDR3 in DNA: TGCGCCAGCAGCTCTTCGGGACATAGCAATCAGCCCCAGCATTTT. Residues: CASSSSGHSNQPQHF.

The chain couples TRBV30 to TRBJ2-2; 10 nucleotides line up with TRBD1. V was pared by 0 bases and J by 6 bases, with 4 bases of the junction left unmatched. The germline V gene encodes CDR1 GTSNPN and CDR2 SVGIG (reference sequence). The CDR3 consists of 15 residues. The DNA for the CDR3 is TGTGCCTGGAGTGTATTAGGACAGGGGGCCGGGGAGCTGTTTTTT. This translates into CAWSVLGQGAGELFF.

This sequence joins TRBV28 and TRBJ1-3; the D gene is possibly TRBD1 (6 bases). The CDR3 is 15 amino acids. Germline-derived CDR1 and CDR2 are MDHEN and SYDVKM. Trimming left V 7 bases short and J 4 bases short, with 17 bases between. CDR3 residues: CASKAGVNSGNTIYF. Written as DNA, the CDR3 is TGTGCCAGCAAGGCAGGGGTTAACTCCGGAAACACCATATATTTT. Based on the CDR3 plus reference TRBV28 and TRBJ1-3, the full variable domain is DVKVTQSSRYLVKRTGEKVFLECVQDMDHENMFWYRQDPGLGLRLIYFSYDVKMKEKGDIPEGYSVSREKKERFSLILESASTNQTSMYLCASKAGVNSGNTIYFGEGSWLTVV.

V is TRBV15 and J is TRBJ2-7; D possibly corresponds to TRBD1 (8 bases). The CDR3 has 14 amino acids. CDR1 is LNHNV and CDR2 is YYDKDF in the germline V gene (reference sequence). Trimming shortened V by 3 bases and J by 4 bases, and 13 bases separated the two germline ends. CDR3 protein: CATSRTGEGYEQYF. The CDR3 DNA reads TGTGCCACCAGCAGGACAGGGGAGGGATACGAGCAGTACTTC.

The rearrangement joins TRBV6-6 to TRBJ2-7, with 12 bases matching TRBD1. This CDR3 has 16 amino acids. Unmatched junction bases numbered 10, after V lost 6 bases and J lost 4 bases. Germline V lookup: CDR1 MNHNY, CDR2 SVGAGI (reference sequence). CDR3 region: CASRGDSGQGAYEQYF. CDR3 bases: TGTGCCAGCAGGGGAGACTCGGGACAGGGGGCTTACGAGCAGTACTTC.

The chain joins TRBV18 to TRBJ1-1; a possible D gene is TRBD1 (6 bases). CDR3 length: 15 residues. V dropped 3 bases and J dropped 3 bases, with 14 bases sitting between them. Germline CDR1 KGHSH, CDR2 LQKENI. The CDR3 bases are TGTGCCAGCTCACCCGGACAGTCGAGGGACACTGAAGCTTTCTTT. Amino acid sequence: CASSPGQSRDTEAFF.

The chain carries TRBV5-4 and TRBJ1-1; TRBD1 matches at 7 bases. Germline V gene lookup returns CDR1 SGHNT and CDR2 YYREEE (reference sequence). The CDR3 loop spans 18 amino acids. The V gene end was trimmed by 4 bases and the J gene end by 1 base; junction bases not matched to a gene: 16. The DNA of the CDR3 is TGTGCCAGCAGCGGAAAAAACAGGGGTCCCTCGGGGAACACTGAAGCTTTCTTT. This encodes CASSGKNRGPSGNTEAFF.

The chain joins TRBV4-3 to TRBJ2-5; D perhaps matches TRBD1 (5 bases). The germline V and J ends were trimmed by 8 bases and 4 bases, with 20 bases remaining between them. The germline V gene has CDR1 LGHNA and CDR2 YSLEER. The CDR3 sequence is 15 residues long. The CDR3 DNA reads TGCGCCAGCTCAGCCGGCAGGGAAATTGTAGAGACCCAGTACTTC. Translation gives CASSAGREIVETQYF.

The CDR3: CASSLGPGAYNEQFF. CDR3 in DNA: TGCGCCAGCAGCTTGGGGCCAGGGGCCTACAATGAGCAGTTCTTC. V gene TRBV5-1 combines with J gene TRBJ2-1; TRBD1 might be the D (6 bases). The CDR3 sequence is 15 residues long. Germline-derived CDR1 and CDR2 are SGHRS and YFSETQ. V was shortened by 0 bases and J by 2 bases, with 9 bases between the two germline ends.

This chain connects TRBV24-1 to TRBJ2-3; 9 nucleotides line up with TRBD1. The J segment lost 4 bases and the V segment lost 7 bases, leaving 8 bases of the junction unmatched. Germline CDR1 is KGHDR and CDR2 is SFDVKD. The CDR3 is 15 residues long. The CDR3 sequence: CATSSTQGAADTQYF. The CDR3 DNA reads TGTGCCACCAGCAGTACACAGGGGGCGGCAGATACGCAGTATTTT.